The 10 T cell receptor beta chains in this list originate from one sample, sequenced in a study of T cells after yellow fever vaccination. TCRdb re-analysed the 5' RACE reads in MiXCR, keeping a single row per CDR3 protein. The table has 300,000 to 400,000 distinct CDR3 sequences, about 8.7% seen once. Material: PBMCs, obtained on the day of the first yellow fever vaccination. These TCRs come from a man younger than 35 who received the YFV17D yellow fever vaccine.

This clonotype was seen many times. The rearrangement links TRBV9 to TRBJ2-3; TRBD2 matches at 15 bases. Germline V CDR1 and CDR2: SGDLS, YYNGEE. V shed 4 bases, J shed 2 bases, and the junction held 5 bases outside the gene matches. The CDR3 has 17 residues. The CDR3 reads CASSPGTSGGPTDTQYF. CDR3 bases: TGTGCCAGCAGCCCCGGGACTAGCGGGGGGCCCACAGATACGCAGTATTTT.

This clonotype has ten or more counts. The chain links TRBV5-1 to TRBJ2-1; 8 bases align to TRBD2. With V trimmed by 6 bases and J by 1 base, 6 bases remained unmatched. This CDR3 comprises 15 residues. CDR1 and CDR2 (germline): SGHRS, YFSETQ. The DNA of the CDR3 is TGCGCCAGCATCGGGGGGGGCAAGTCCTACAATGAGCAGTTCTTC. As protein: CASIGGGKSYNEQFF.

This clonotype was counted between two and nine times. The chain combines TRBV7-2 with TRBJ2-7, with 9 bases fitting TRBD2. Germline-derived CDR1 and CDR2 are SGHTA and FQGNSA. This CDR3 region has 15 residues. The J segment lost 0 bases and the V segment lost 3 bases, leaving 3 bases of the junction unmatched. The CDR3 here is CASSFAGGPSYEQYF. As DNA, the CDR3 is TGTGCCAGCAGCTTTGCGGGGGGGCCCTCCTACGAGCAGTACTTC.

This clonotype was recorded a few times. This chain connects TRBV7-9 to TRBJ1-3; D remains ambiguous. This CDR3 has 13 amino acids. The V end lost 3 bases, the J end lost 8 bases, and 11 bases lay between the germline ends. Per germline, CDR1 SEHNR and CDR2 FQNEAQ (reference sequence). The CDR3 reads CASSFVIGDTIYF. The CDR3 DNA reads TGTGCCAGCAGCTTTGTCATAGGAGACACCATATATTTT.

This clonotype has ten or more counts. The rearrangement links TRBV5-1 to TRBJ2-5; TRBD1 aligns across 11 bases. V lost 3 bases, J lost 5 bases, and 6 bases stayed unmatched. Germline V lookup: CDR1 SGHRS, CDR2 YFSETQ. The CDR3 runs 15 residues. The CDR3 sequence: CASSWRTGGVETQYF. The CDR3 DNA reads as TGCGCCAGCAGCTGGAGGACAGGGGGCGTGGAGACCCAGTACTTC.

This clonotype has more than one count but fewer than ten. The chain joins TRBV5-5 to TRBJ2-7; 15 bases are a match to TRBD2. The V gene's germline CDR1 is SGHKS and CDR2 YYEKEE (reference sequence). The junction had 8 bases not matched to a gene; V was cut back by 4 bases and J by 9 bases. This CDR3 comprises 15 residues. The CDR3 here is CASSPGLAGGSWQYF. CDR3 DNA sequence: TGTGCCAGCAGCCCCGGACTAGCGGGGGGGTCCTGGCAGTACTTC.

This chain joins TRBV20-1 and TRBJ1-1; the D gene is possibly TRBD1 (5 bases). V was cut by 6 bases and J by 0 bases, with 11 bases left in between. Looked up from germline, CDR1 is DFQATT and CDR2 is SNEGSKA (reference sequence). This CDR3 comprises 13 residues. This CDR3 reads CSASWTLNTEAFF. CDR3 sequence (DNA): TGCAGTGCCTCCTGGACACTGAACACTGAAGCTTTCTTT.

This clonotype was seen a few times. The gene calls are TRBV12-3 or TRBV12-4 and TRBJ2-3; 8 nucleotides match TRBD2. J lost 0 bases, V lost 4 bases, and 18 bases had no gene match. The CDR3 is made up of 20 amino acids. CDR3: CASSSAPGRGGSASTDTQYF. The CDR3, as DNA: TGTGCCAGCAGTTCCGCACCGGGGCGCGGGGGGAGCGCTAGCACAGATACGCAGTATTTT.

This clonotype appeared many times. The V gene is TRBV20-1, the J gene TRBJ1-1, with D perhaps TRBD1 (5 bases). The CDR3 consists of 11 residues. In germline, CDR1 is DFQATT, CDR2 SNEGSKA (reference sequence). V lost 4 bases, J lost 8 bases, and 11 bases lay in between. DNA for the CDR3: TGCAGTGCTACCCCCCGGGGGGAAGCTTTCTTT. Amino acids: CSATPRGEAFF.

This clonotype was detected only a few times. Here the CDR3 DNA reads TGCAGTGCTAGAGGGATTGGAGGCGGCCCTGAAGCTTTCTTT. It encodes CSARGIGGGPEAFF. V gene TRBV20-1 combines with J gene TRBJ1-1; unclear D gene. V shed 1 base and J shed 6 bases, with 15 bases lying between them. Germline CDR1 reads DFQATT; CDR2 reads SNEGSKA (reference sequence). The CDR3 is 14 residues long.